One T cell receptor beta chain is described in this entry. This entry belongs to a study of cytomegalovirus exposure and HLA in healthy donors. Use of 60 Vbeta and 13 Jbeta primers characterized the PCR. Profiled with immunoSEQ multiplex PCR; TCRdb holds only in-frame clones, not every one. Of hundreds of thousands of clones in the sample, more than 85% were seen once. Trimming cost V 1 base and J 0 bases; bases outside gene matches: 13. The V gene's germline CDR1 is SGHRS and CDR2 YFSETQ. CDR3 length: 18 residues. The chain joins TRBV5-1 to TRBJ2-7; 7 nucleotides match TRBD2. The origin of this receptor is a woman aged 18-30 years in good health and CMV-seronegative. Sequencing was performed on PBMCs. The CDR3 reads CASSLSPNRDYPSYEQYF. CDR3 nucleotide sequence: TGCGCCAGCAGCTTGTCCCCAAACCGGGACTACCCCTCCTACGAGCAGTACTTC. The full variable domain, its missing parts supplied by reference TRBV5-1 and TRBJ2-7, is KAGVTQTPRYLIKTRGQQVTLSCSPISGHRSVSWYQQTPGQGLQFLFEYFSETQRNKGNFPGRFSGRQFSNSRSEMNVSTLELGDSALYLCASSLSPNRDYPSYEQYFGPGTRLTVT.